The sequence of this T cell receptor beta chain was determined in a study of cytomegalovirus exposure and HLA in healthy donors. Overall study context: Early release data held approximately 81 million unique TCRs from HLA-typed donors. General study findings and limits: Upon later analysis, HLA-associated TCR beta chains proved more clonally expanded than other, equally common chains. Reports indicated that the classifier achieved high specificity and sensitivity in diagnosing cytomegalovirus status.

Germline lookup yields CDR1 SGHTA and CDR2 FQGNSA. The CDR3 has 13 residues. The V gene end was trimmed by 2 bases and the J gene end by 15 bases; junction bases not matched to a gene: 8. Regarding this clone: Its antigen is unknown.

The PCR had 60 Vbeta and 13 Jbeta primers. Repertoires were generated with immunoSEQ multiplex PCR, while TCRdb's copy carries only in-frame clones and drops some. The sample holds over 150,000 clones, around 73% seen once. The J gene is TRBJ2-1, the V gene TRBV7-2; 9 bases match TRBD2. The sample consisted of PBMCs. The sequence derives from a woman aged 25 to 39 in good health and CMV-seronegative. CDR3 coding DNA: TGTGCCAGCAGCTTAAACCCACGGGGACTAGCGTTCTTC. As protein: CASSLNPRGLAFF.